These 19 T cell receptor beta chains originate from one sample sequenced in a study of Tregs in tolerant kidney transplant recipients. Clones were sequenced by immunoSEQ multiplex PCR, and TCRdb holds only the in-frame ones, with some missing. The repertoire table contains about 48,000 clones. The sample in question was CD4+ T cells from blood, obtained before the transplant. The receptors were sampled from a human donor who received a combined kidney and bone marrow transplant.

In regard to this clone: The read ends 3 residues before the CDR3 terminus; that terminus is restored from the germline J gene. The rearrangement joins TRBV7-3 to TRBJ2-6; 9 bases align to TRBD1. The CDR3 spans 18 residues. Germline V lookup: CDR1 SGHTA, CDR2 FQGTGA. The J segment lost 4 bases and the V segment lost 5 bases, leaving 12 bases of the junction unmatched. The part of the CDR3 DNA that was read is TGTGCCAGCAGCATGAACACAGGGGGCGTGGGAGGGGCCAACGTC. This translates into CASSMNTGGVGGANV. The complete CDR3 sequence is CASSMNTGGVGGANVLTF.

For this clone: The read terminates 3 residues before the CDR3 end, so the remaining end is supplied by the germline J gene. V usage is TRBV20-1 and J usage is TRBJ2-6; the match to TRBD2 covers 8 bases. CDR1 is DFQATT and CDR2 is SNEGSKA in the germline V gene (reference sequence). The CDR3 totals 15 residues. The ends lost 2 bases at V and 1 base at J; junction bases unmatched: 1. CDR3 DNA, as far as it was read: TGCAGTGCTAGACGGGAGGGGTCTGGGGCCAACGTC. As protein: CSARREGSGANV. The entire CDR3 sequence reads CSARREGSGANVLTF.

Concerning this clone itself: Read coverage stops 3 residues before the CDR3 terminus; the germline J gene supplies the remainder. The chain is built from TRBV2 and TRBJ2-1; 12 positions match TRBD2. Germline assignment: CDR1 SNHLY and CDR2 FYNNEI. Trimming cost V 10 bases and J 7 bases; bases outside gene matches: 11. The CDR3 covers 15 residues. This CDR3 reads CATTILAGGGNEQFF. Incomplete CDR3 DNA: TGTGCCACTACCATACTAGCGGGAGGAGGGAATGAG.

Comments on this clone: The missing CDR3 end, 3 residues past where the read stops, is filled in from the germline J gene. The chain recombines TRBV2 with TRBJ1-5, with D possibly matching TRBD1 (6 bases). The germline gives CDR1 SNHLY, CDR2 FYNNEI. With 2 bases removed from V and 7 bases from J, the gap between germline ends came to 15 bases. The CDR3 is made up of 15 amino acids. The CDR3 DNA, read in part, is TGTGCCAGCAGTGAACTGAGGGGGTCGGGACAGCCC. This translates into CASSELRGSGQP. The entire CDR3 is CASSELRGSGQPQHF.

In regard to this clone: The read ends 3 residues early relative to the CDR3; the germline J gene fills the gap. The J gene is TRBJ2-1, the V gene TRBV20-1; TRBD2 matches 10 bases. The V segment lost 3 bases and the J segment 9 bases; nucleotides outside the gene matches: 8. This CDR3 contains 14 residues. Germline V gene lookup returns CDR1 DFQATT and CDR2 SNEGSKA (reference sequence). The sequenced part of the CDR3 DNA is TGCAGTGCTAGCCCTAGCGGGAGAGGGAGTGAG. Amino acid sequence: CSASPSGRGSE. In full, the CDR3 is CSASPSGRGSEQFF.

With regard to this clone: The CDR3 end falls 3 residues outside the read, so it is completed with the germline J gene. The rearrangement joins TRBV30 to TRBJ2-3, with 10 positions matching TRBD1. Germline V CDR1 and CDR2: GTSNPN, SVGIG (reference sequence). The trim removed 0 bases at V and 6 bases at J, leaving 12 bases unmatched. The CDR3 covers 17 residues. The CDR3 loop is CAWSVRGGQGVTDTQYF. The DNA read from the CDR3 is TGTGCCTGGAGTGTACGGGGAGGACAGGGGGTTACCGATACG.

In the case of this clone: The read terminates 3 residues ahead of where the CDR3 ends, so the germline J gene completes it. This chain links TRBV6-2 or TRBV6-3 with TRBJ2-7; D is unresolved. Per the germline V gene, CDR1 is MNHEY and CDR2 is SVGEGT. The ends were cut back, 2 bases at V and 4 bases at J, with 6 bases in the middle. This CDR3 spans 12 amino acids. CDR3 sequence: CASSYGQYEQYF. Incomplete CDR3 DNA: TGTGCCAGCAGTTACGGGCAGTACGAG.

This clone is called medium-sized based on its frequency. The observed sequence ends 3 residues before the CDR3 terminus, with the missing tail filled in from the germline J gene. The rearrangement links TRBV6-1 to TRBJ1-2, with 7 bases fitting TRBD1. Trimming removed 1 base from V and 4 bases from J; junction bases left unmatched: 3. The CDR3 length is 14 residues. The germline gives CDR1 MNHNS, CDR2 SASEGT. Partial CDR3 DNA: TGTGCCAGCAGTGAAGGGGACAGCCGCTATGGC. This encodes CASSEGDSRYG. The complete CDR3 sequence is CASSEGDSRYGYTF.

A note on this clone: The sequenced fragment ends 3 residues before the CDR3 boundary, so the rest is inferred from the germline J gene. The chain recombines TRBV29-1 with TRBJ1-2; D might be TRBD1 (5 bases). Per the germline V gene, CDR1 is SQVTM and CDR2 is ANQGSEA. V lost 3 bases to trimming and J lost 1 base, with 15 bases between them. CDR3 length: 15 residues. CDR3 in amino acids: CSVDRDCTLNYGYTF. CDR3 DNA, as far as it was read: TGCAGCGTTGATAGGGACTGCACCCTTAACTATGGC.

A note on this clone: Read sequence stops 3 residues before the CDR3 end, and the germline J gene provides the missing end. The chain joins TRBV2 to TRBJ2-7, with 8 bases that match TRBD1. CDR1 and CDR2 from the germline V gene are SNHLY and FYNNEI. J gave up 6 bases and V 4 bases, and 5 bases lay outside the gene matches. This CDR3 has 13 amino acids. Partial CDR3 DNA: TGTGCCAGCAGTGGGGGACAGGTGAGCGAG. This gives the protein CASSGGQVSE. The CDR3 in its entirety is CASSGGQVSEQYF.

On this clone: The read terminates 3 residues ahead of where the CDR3 ends, so the germline J gene completes it. The chain links TRBV14 to TRBJ1-4, with D perhaps TRBD1 (5 bases). CDR3 size: 14 residues. V dropped 4 bases and J dropped 7 bases, with 13 bases sitting between them. The germline CDR1 and CDR2 sequences are SGHDN and FVKESK. The DNA read from the CDR3 is TGTGCCAGCAGCCCCCGGACACGAGGTGAAAAA. Its translation is CASSPRTRGEK. The CDR3 as a whole reads CASSPRTRGEKLFF.

Turning to this clone: The observed sequence ends 3 residues before the CDR3 terminus, with the missing tail filled in from the germline J gene. The rearrangement links TRBV30 to TRBJ2-5; no clear D gene. Germline loops: CDR1 GTSNPN, CDR2 SVGIG (reference sequence). V was clipped by 2 bases and J by 0 bases, with 7 bases between them. This CDR3 has 13 amino acids. The CDR3 bases that were read are TGTGCCTGGAGTACCGGGTACCAAGAGACC. Translated, it gives CAWSTGYQET. The full CDR3 protein reads CAWSTGYQETQYF.

Details on this clone: The observed sequence ends 3 residues before the CDR3 terminus, with the missing tail filled in from the germline J gene. This chain links TRBV18 with TRBJ2-7; TRBD1 might be the D (5 bases). The CDR3 extends over 14 amino acids. Trimming removed 6 bases at V and 5 bases at J, with 17 bases between. Germline CDR1 and CDR2: KGHSH and LQKENI. The CDR3 protein is CASSPRALLDEQYF. The part of the CDR3 DNA that was read is TGTGCCAGCTCGCCCAGGGCCCTTCTCGACGAG.

Regarding this clone: Read coverage stops 3 residues before the CDR3 terminus; the germline J gene supplies the remainder. The V gene is TRBV2, the J gene TRBJ2-7, with a tentative D call TRBD1 (6 bases). V lost 3 bases and J 4 bases, leaving 13 bases between the germline ends. The germline CDR1 and CDR2 sequences are SNHLY and FYNNEI. The CDR3 contains 14 residues. The DNA read from the CDR3 is TGTGCCAGCAGTGACCGACGACAGGTATACGAG. Its translation: CASSDRRQVYE. The whole CDR3 reads CASSDRRQVYEQYF.

As regards this clone: Read sequence stops 3 residues before the CDR3 end, and the germline J gene provides the missing end. This chain connects TRBV13 to TRBJ1-5; maybe TRBD1 (5 bases). Looked up from germline, CDR1 is PRHDT and CDR2 is FYEKMQ (reference sequence). This CDR3 has 14 residues. The germline V and J ends were trimmed by 0 bases and 6 bases, with 9 bases remaining between them. CDR3 bases read: TGTGCCAGCAGCTTAGGGCAGGGCACTCAGCCC. Protein sequence: CASSLGQGTQP. In full, the CDR3 is CASSLGQGTQPQHF.

Concerning this clone: The CDR3 goes on 3 residues after the read ends, and that part is filled in from the germline J gene. The chain employs TRBV18 and TRBJ2-5, with 7 bases lining up with TRBD2. V shed 3 bases, J shed 5 bases, and the junction held 15 bases outside the gene matches. Germline lookup yields CDR1 KGHSH and CDR2 LQKENI. There are 17 residues in the CDR3. The sequenced CDR3 bases are TGTGCCAGCTCACCCTCATCCCCACTAGCGACAAAGGAGACC. Translating gives CASSPSSPLATKET. The whole CDR3 sequence is CASSPSSPLATKETQYF.

Details on this clone: Read data end 3 residues before the CDR3 end; the end is taken from the germline J gene. This chain uses TRBV7-2 with TRBJ1-1; possible D gene TRBD1, 5 bases. CDR1 and CDR2 from the germline V gene are SGHTA and FQGNSA. V was shortened by 0 bases and J by 5 bases, with 10 bases between the two germline ends. This CDR3 comprises 14 residues. The CDR3 is CASSLAGERTEAFF. The CDR3 DNA, read in part, is TGTGCCAGCAGCTTAGCAGGGGAGAGGACTGAA.

Concerning this clone: Sequencing ends 3 residues short of the CDR3 end; the germline J gene provides the rest. The rearrangement uses TRBV7-2 and TRBJ2-7, with 9 bases matching TRBD1. Trimming cost V 5 bases and J 2 bases; bases outside gene matches: 4. Germline assignment: CDR1 SGHTA and CDR2 FQGNSA. This CDR3 is built from 14 residues. The sequenced CDR3 bases are TGTGCCAGCAGCCGGGACAGGGTCACCTACGAG. Translated: CASSRDRVTYE. The CDR3 reads in full as CASSRDRVTYEQYF. Supplemented by reference TRBV7-2 and TRBJ2-7, the full variable domain reads GAGVSQSPSNKVTEKGKDVELRCDPISGHTALYWYRQSLGQGLEFLIYFQGNSAPDKSGLPSDRFSAERTGGSVSTLTIQRTQQEDSAVYLCASSRDRVTYEQYFGPGTRLTVT.

As for this clone: The read gets to within 3 residues of the CDR3 end, and the germline J gene fills in the rest. The chain links TRBV19 to TRBJ1-3, with D hard to call. V was pared by 5 bases and J by 0 bases, with 8 bases between. Germline V gene sequence: CDR1 LNHDA, CDR2 SQIVND (reference sequence). The CDR3 spans 14 residues. The part of the CDR3 DNA that was read is TGTGCCAGTAGTGGCGGGAACTCTGGAAACACC. Its translation: CASSGGNSGNT. The complete CDR3 reads CASSGGNSGNTIYF.